The 2 T cell receptor beta chains listed next were all sequenced from one sample in a study of early T cells in non-severe SARS-CoV-2 infection. TCRdb redid the calling of the 5' RACE reads with MiXCR, one entry per CDR3 protein. The sample has tens of thousands of distinct CDR3 sequences, approximately 5% seen once; the top ten hold roughly 5.4%. The source material was whole blood. These receptors originate from an adult who was a healthcare worker with PCR-confirmed SARS-CoV-2 infection or an uninfected control (not recorded which).

This clonotype was picked up many times. This sequence joins TRBV18 and TRBJ2-7; D unresolved. V lost 2 bases and J lost 3, with 14 bases in between. Germline CDR1 is KGHSH and CDR2 is LQKENI. The length of the CDR3 is 15 residues. The CDR3 here is CASSPTIQRIYEQYF. The DNA for the CDR3 is TGTGCCAGCTCACCAACGATCCAGAGAATCTACGAGCAGTACTTC.

With regard to this clonotype: A much bigger clone sits one base away, suggesting this may be a read error. This rearrangement joins TRBV5-5 to TRBJ1-6; 10 bases fit TRBD1. This CDR3 is 15 amino acids long. Germline V gives CDR1 SGHKS, CDR2 YYEKEE (reference sequence). CDR3 sequence reads: CASSRWTGGNSPVHF. For the CDR3, the DNA is TGTGCCAGCAGTCGATGGACAGGGGGAAATTCACCCGTCCACTTT. The whole variable domain, remainder taken from reference TRBV5-5 and TRBJ1-6, is DAGVTQSPTHLIKTRGQQVTLRCSPISGHKSVSWYQQVLGQGPQFIFQYYEKEERGRGNFPDRFSARQFPNYSSELNVNALLLGDSALYLCASSRWTGGNSPVHFGNGTRLTVT.